A selection of T cell receptor beta chains follows, all from one sample in a study of T cells in Graves' hyperthyroidism and ophthalmopathy. In TCRdb, the multiplex PCR reads were re-called with MiXCR into one record per CDR3 protein. The repertoire includes more than 300,000 distinct CDR3 sequences, around a sixth of them detected once, and over 35% sits in the top ten. The sequencing sample was made of blood. The receptors stem from a man aged 18 to 29 with Graves' ophthalmopathy. The CDR3 runs from the conserved cysteine through the conserved F or W. The D gene is left open where the match is weak. Rows give clone size only sometimes, using once, few, many, or a class for an expanded clone.

length	D	V	J	size	DNA	CDR3
16	NA	TRBV19	TRBJ1-5	few	TGTGCCAGTAGCGGGGGTTGGGGGGCAAGCAATCAGCCCCAGCATTTT	CASSGGWGASNQPQHF
14	NA	TRBV28	TRBJ2-2	many	TGTGCCAGCAGTCGAACAGGAGGGACCGGGGAGCTGTTTTTT	CASSRTGGTGELFF
14	NA	TRBV20-1	TRBJ2-5	many	TGCAGTGCTAGAGATACAGGGTTAGGAGAGACCCAGTACTTC	CSARDTGLGETQYF
13	NA	TRBV3-1	TRBJ2-1	many	TGTGCCAGCAGCCAACAAATAGCGAGCGAGCAGTTCTTC	CASSQQIASEQFF
14	TRBD1	TRBV29-1	TRBJ1-3	NA	TGCAGCGTTACCGGGGACAGCTCTGGAAACACCATATATTTT	CSVTGDSSGNTIYF
13	NA	TRBV10-3	TRBJ2-2	many	TGTGCCATCCAACGGGGGCTAGCGGGGGAGCTGTTTTTT	CAIQRGLAGELFF
12	NA	TRBV12-3/TRBV12-4	TRBJ1-5	many	TGTGCCAGCAGTTCGCCGAATCAGCCCCAGCATTTT	CASSSPNQPQHF
17	TRBD2	TRBV4-1	TRBJ2-5	once	TGCGCCAGCAGCCAATCCCGACTAGCGGCTTCTCAAGAGACCCAGTACTTC	CASSQSRLAASQETQYF
17	NA	TRBV6-5	TRBJ1-6	many	TGTGCCAGCAGTTACTCCACAAGGGGCGGGGGAAATTCACCCCTCCACTTT	CASSYSTRGGGNSPLHF
15	TRBD1	TRBV18	TRBJ1-2	few	TGTGCCAGCTCACCACCAAGTGACAGGGCCTATGGCTACACCTTC	CASSPPSDRAYGYTF
15	TRBD1	TRBV20-1	TRBJ1-5	few	TGCAGTGCTAGCCCACAGGGGGCTGGCAATCAGCCCCAGCATTTT	CSASPQGAGNQPQHF
12	TRBD1	TRBV2	TRBJ2-5	NA	TGTGCCAGCAGCGTTACCCGGGACAGGGTATACTTC	CASSVTRDRVYF
12	NA	TRBV19	TRBJ2-2	NA	TGTGCCAGTAGGCAGAATACCGGGGAGCTGTTTTTT	CASRQNTGELFF